The rows below give T cell receptor beta chains drawn from one sample of a study of naive and memory T cell subsets. One entry per CDR3 protein, called by TCRdb with MiXCR from the UMI-ligation and nested PCR reads. The data contain approximately 21,000 distinct CDR3 sequences, 6% of them singletons. The sample consisted of skin, taken from a tuberculin skin test site. Receptor source: an adult in good health. The conserved cysteine and the conserved F or W are not part of the CDR3 here.

V: TRBV20-1; CDR3: SAPGVTRDSYEQY
V: TRBV7-8; CDR3: ASSLEGRRSNEQF
V: TRBV28; CDR3: ASSMGLAGARETQY
V: TRBV28; CDR3: ASSPVPWGLAGDEQF
V: TRBV20-1; CDR3: SARDIGQVKETQY
V: TRBV18; CDR3: ASSQINLLGPYNEQF
V: TRBV20-1; CDR3: SAGTGTAYEQY
V: TRBV9; CDR3: ASSVDEVGTNYGYT
V: TRBV28; CDR3: ASSLGHSYEQY
V: TRBV5-1; CDR3: ASSYPGTRAGNEQF
V: TRBV6-2/TRBV6-3; CDR3: ASRPPGQINQPQH
V: TRBV18; CDR3: ASSPVVAGTQY
V: TRBV4-1; CDR3: ASSPPQGATNEKLF
V: TRBV18; CDR3: ASCSSGQGAKAF
V: TRBV24-1; CDR3: ATSDLKGGNTGELF
V: TRBV4-1; CDR3: ASSHLSGPSYNEQF
V: TRBV25-1; CDR3: ASSDPTGRFTYEQY
V: TRBV19; CDR3: ASSSRTGANYEQY
V: TRBV6-6; CDR3: ASSTPTDTQY
V: TRBV24-1; CDR3: ATSDSARLAFSNEQF
V: TRBV9; CDR3: ASSVRDHTVSSYNEQF
V: TRBV4-2; CDR3: ASSQSLGTRNEQF
V: TRBV28; CDR3: ASSLLWGAGDEQY
V: TRBV6-6; CDR3: ASSSYSGDGDIQY
V: TRBV7-2; CDR3: ASSPPSFSGRRGDTQY
V: TRBV6-5; CDR3: ASSRRGSLKYEQY
V: TRBV4-2; CDR3: ASSQPSGSLGELF
V: TRBV27; CDR3: ASSPLEAGATDTQY
V: TRBV7-9; CDR3: ASSLVLATGNEQF
V: TRBV12-3/TRBV12-4; CDR3: ASSNPGLAGGGTDTQY
V: TRBV15; CDR3: ATSRDSTGGRPQH
V: TRBV12-3/TRBV12-4; CDR3: ASRPDRGDSYEQY
V: TRBV20-1; CDR3: SAFLAGPNEQF
V: TRBV30; CDR3: AWSVYRGSTDTQY
V: TRBV6-1; CDR3: ASTLGGYEQY
V: TRBV6-1; CDR3: ASSPGPRTFNEQF
V: TRBV6-6; CDR3: ASSSSGGEQF
V: TRBV6-2/TRBV6-3; CDR3: ASRDSPYEQY
V: TRBV6-4; CDR3: ASSDRDNTEAF
V: TRBV20-1; CDR3: SARDLLNPSGNQPQH
V: TRBV20-1; CDR3: SASRQGLSYEQY
V: TRBV29-1; CDR3: SVRRGETQY
V: TRBV18; CDR3: ASSPQGYGETEAF